Presented here are 18 T cell receptor beta chains from one specimen sequenced in a study of beta chain features in type 1 diabetes. Study-wide results and limits: In every one of the four CD4+ subsets, TCRB CDR3s were moderately but significantly shorter in Type 1 diabetes patients.

No cognate antigen is known for these TCRs. Reverse transcription of all isolated RNA meant that expressed TCRB transcripts were sequenced. The repertoire was sequenced with immunoSEQ multiplex PCR; TCRdb's copy has only in-frame clones and lacks some. The sample includes more than 550,000 clones, around an eighth of them seen just once. The sequenced material came from naive CD4+ T cells from blood. Receptor source: a man between 18 and 29 years old with type 1 diabetes.

This clone was counted only a few times. V and J are TRBV6-1 and TRBJ2-4; no clear D gene. The CDR3 extends over 13 amino acids. Trimming pared 5 bases from V and 12 bases from J, leaving 17 bases between. Looked up from germline, CDR1 is MNHNS and CDR2 is SASEGT. CDR3 DNA sequence: TGTGCCAGCAGTCCTCAAGGTCTCGCTAATCAGTACTTC. Protein sequence: CASSPQGLANQYF.

The chain joins TRBV2 to TRBJ2-1, with a tentative D call TRBD2 (5 bases). V was cut by 4 bases and J by 7 bases, with 14 bases left in between. Germline loops: CDR1 SNHLY, CDR2 FYNNEI. CDR3 length: 14 residues. The CDR3 DNA follows: TGTGCCAGCAGTGTACTCCCCGGCGGGAATGAGCAGTTCTTC. Encoded protein: CASSVLPGGNEQFF.

The CDR3 loop is CASSPGLPFTDTQYF. The CDR3 DNA reads as TGTGCCAGCAGCCCCGGTCTCCCCTTCACAGATACGCAGTATTTT. The rearrangement uses TRBV5-4 and TRBJ2-3; D gene uncertain. This CDR3 contains 15 residues. The germline V gene encodes CDR1 SGHNT and CDR2 YYREEE (reference sequence). V lost 4 bases and J 2 bases, leaving 14 bases between the germline ends.

Concerning this clone: The sample has other DNA sequences that encode this CDR3 too. The V gene is TRBV29-1, the J gene TRBJ2-7; a possible D gene is TRBD2 (5 bases). From germline, CDR1 is SQVTM and CDR2 ANQGSEA. V dropped 4 bases and J dropped 4 bases, with 11 bases sitting between them. The CDR3 is 12 residues long. CDR3 sequence reads: CSVGQRAYEQYF. DNA of the CDR3: TGCAGCGTTGGGCAGAGGGCTTACGAGCAGTACTTC.

This chain joins TRBV4-1 and TRBJ2-2; tentative D call: TRBD2 (5 bases). V lost 4 bases and J lost 8, with 14 bases in between. Per the germline V gene, CDR1 is MGHRA and CDR2 is YSYEKL. This CDR3 region has 14 residues. The CDR3 sequence: CASSPPRLPGELFF. Here the CDR3 DNA reads TGCGCCAGCAGCCCACCCAGACTACCTGGGGAGCTGTTTTTT.

V gene TRBV18 combines with J gene TRBJ2-1; 13 bases line up with TRBD2. Germline CDR1 reads KGHSH; CDR2 reads LQKENI. The CDR3 runs to 17 residues. J lost 1 base, V lost 3 bases, and 3 bases had no gene match. The CDR3 spells CASSPGTSGTSYNEQFF. The CDR3 DNA reads TGTGCCAGCTCACCCGGGACTAGCGGGACGTCCTACAATGAGCAGTTCTTC. The full variable domain, rest sourced from reference TRBV18 and TRBJ2-1, is NAGVMQNPRHLVRRRGQEARLRCSPMKGHSHVYWYRQLPEEGLKFMVYLQKENIIDESGMPKERFSAEFPKEGPSILRIQQVVRGDSAAYFCASSPGTSGTSYNEQFFGPGTRLTVL.

This chain uses TRBV10-3 with TRBJ2-6; D remains ambiguous. Trimming pared 0 bases from V and 0 bases from J, leaving 12 bases between. Germline-derived CDR1 and CDR2 are ENHRY and SYGVKD. The CDR3 is 18 amino acids. CDR3 residues: CAISESNGLSSGANVLTF. For the CDR3, the DNA is TGTGCCATCAGTGAGTCGAATGGGCTGTCCTCTGGGGCCAACGTCCTGACTTTC.

The J gene is TRBJ2-1, the V gene TRBV28; TRBD1 is a possible D gene (5 bases). V was clipped by 2 bases and J by 4 bases, with 15 bases between them. The germline gives CDR1 MDHEN, CDR2 SYDVKM. The CDR3 covers 16 residues. CDR3 sequence (DNA): TGTGCCAGCAGTTTACCGGTCGGACAAGGTTACAATGAGCAGTTCTTC. It is translated as CASSLPVGQGYNEQFF.

This clone came up a few times. This chain uses TRBV30 with TRBJ2-2; D may be TRBD1 (5 bases). The ends were cut back, 3 bases at V and 0 bases at J, with 8 bases in the middle. CDR1 and CDR2 from the germline V gene are GTSNPN and SVGIG (reference sequence). CDR3 size: 14 residues. DNA of the CDR3: TGTGCCTGGAGGGACACCACGAACACCGGGGAGCTGTTTTTT. This encodes CAWRDTTNTGELFF.

As for this clone: The sample holds other DNA sequences that translate to the same CDR3. DNA of the CDR3: TGCGCCAGCAGTCGAGGAGATACGCAGTATTTT. Its translation is CASSRGDTQYF. V is TRBV23-1 and J is TRBJ2-3; D remains unclear. TRBV23-1 is classed as an ORF, of uncertain function. V was shortened by 4 bases and J by 5 bases, with 4 bases between the two germline ends. This CDR3 has 11 residues.

V usage is TRBV30 and J usage is TRBJ2-1; D possibly corresponds to TRBD1 (5 bases). V lost 8 bases and J 10 bases, leaving 18 bases between the germline ends. Per germline, CDR1 GTSNPN and CDR2 SVGIG (reference sequence). The CDR3 totals 12 residues. CDR3 sequence (DNA): TGTGCCACGAACCAGGGCCCCGGGGAGCAGTTCTTC. Protein: CATNQGPGEQFF.

The chain is built from TRBV9 and TRBJ1-2, with unresolved D. Looked up from germline, CDR1 is SGDLS and CDR2 is YYNGEE. V was trimmed by 4 bases and J by 4 bases, leaving 8 bases between them. This CDR3 has 12 residues. The CDR3 loop is CASSPDGYGYTF. Here the CDR3 DNA reads TGTGCCAGCAGCCCGGACGGCTATGGCTACACCTTC. The variable domain in full, with the rest retrieved from reference TRBV9 and TRBJ1-2, is DSGVTQTPKHLITATGQRVTLRCSPRSGDLSVYWYQQSLDQGLQFLIQYYNGEERAKGNILERFSAQQFPDLHSELNLSSLELGDSALYFCASSPDGYGYTFGSGTRLTVV.

This clone appeared a few times. The chain recombines TRBV5-1 with TRBJ2-6; 8 positions agree with TRBD1. The V gene's germline CDR1 is SGHRS and CDR2 YFSETQ. The V gene end was trimmed by 4 bases and the J gene end by 0 bases; junction bases not matched to a gene: 15. This CDR3 has 20 amino acids. CDR3 region: CASSLRTGNIPFSGANVLTF. Here the CDR3 DNA reads TGCGCCAGCAGCCTTAGGACAGGGAACATCCCTTTCTCTGGGGCCAACGTCCTGACTTTC.

This clone was counted between two and nine times. The chain links TRBV28 to TRBJ2-7; D is unclear. V shed 5 bases and J shed 11 bases, with 13 bases lying between them. Germline-derived CDR1 and CDR2 are MDHEN and SYDVKM. The CDR3 runs to 11 residues. In nucleotides, the CDR3 is TGTGCCAGCAGTGCTTCAACAGCGAAGTACTTC. As protein: CASSASTAKYF.

This clone was observed a handful of times. The chain has TRBV6-6 and TRBJ2-1, with 8 bases identical to TRBD2. This CDR3 has 14 residues. Looked up from germline, CDR1 is MNHNY and CDR2 is SVGAGI (reference sequence). V trimming: 10 bases; J trimming: 2 bases; junction bases outside the gene matches: 7. For the CDR3, the DNA is TGTGCCACCGCTAGCGGGTACACCTACAATGAGCAGTTCTTC. Its protein product is CATASGYTYNEQFF.

In nucleotides, the CDR3 is TGCGCCAGCAGCCTAAACGGGGGGACTGAAGCTTTCTTT. It specifies CASSLNGGTEAFF. This rearrangement joins TRBV5-1 to TRBJ1-1, with a weak D call TRBD1 (5 bases). Germline CDR1 and CDR2: SGHRS and YFSETQ. V gave up 4 bases and J gave up 5 bases, with 12 bases separating them. The CDR3 sequence is 13 residues long.

This clone showed up just a few times. The chain is built from TRBV7-9 and TRBJ2-5; D call uncertain. V lost 8 bases and J lost 5, with 9 bases in between. Germline assignment: CDR1 SEHNR and CDR2 FQNEAQ (reference sequence). This CDR3 has 11 amino acids. The CDR3 reads CASGARETQYF. The CDR3 DNA sequence: TGTGCCAGCGGAGCTCGGGAGACCCAGTACTTC.

This clone was counted between two and nine times. The CDR3 spells CASSPFEGRDEQFF. CDR3 nucleotide sequence: TGTGCCAGCAGCCCCTTTGAGGGTAGGGATGAGCAGTTCTTC. The chain joins TRBV6-5 to TRBJ2-1; D is possibly TRBD2 (5 bases). The germline V gene encodes CDR1 MNHEY and CDR2 SVGAGI. This CDR3 region has 14 residues. Trimming left V 6 bases short and J 8 bases short, with 17 bases between.